The clone carrying this T cell receptor beta chain has just one count. This entry belongs to a study of blood T cell repertoires in COVID-19. Study background: T cells, B-cell-depleted T cells, or PBMCs supplied cDNA or gDNA.

The study drew participants aged about 18 to 95 years from 20 to 30 US areas. Generated by immunoSEQ multiplex PCR, the TCRdb table keeps only in-frame clones and is missing some. Altogether roughly 250,000 clones are present, around 88% being singletons, with the ten largest covering around 1.2%. Trimming shortened V by 0 bases and J by 4 bases, and 13 bases separated the two germline ends. In germline, CDR1 is SGDLS, CDR2 YYNGEE. This CDR3 spans 15 amino acids. The chain carries TRBV9 and TRBJ1-1; possibly TRBD1 for D (6 bases). This receptor was identified in a woman aged 40 to 50 with acute COVID-19. The sequenced material came from PBMCs or T cells enriched from blood (not recorded which). CDR3 nucleotide sequence: TGTGCCAGCAGCGTAGACGCCAGGGGATTCACTGAAGCTTTCTTT. Its protein product is CASSVDARGFTEAFF.